A selection of T cell receptor beta chains follows, all from one sample in a study of vaccination effects on CD4 cells after COVID-19. Only in-frame clones appear in the TCRdb table, and some are missing; sequencing was by immunoSEQ multiplex PCR. The sample shows 60,000 to 80,000 clones, around 74% of them seen only once. Their recognized antigens are unknown. The input for sequencing was CD4+ T cells from PBMCs cultured without peptide, taken after COVID-19 vaccination. All receptors come from a human donor who received a COVID-19 vaccine. The CDR3 runs from the conserved cysteine through the conserved F or W. Each record gives: clone size, J gene, V gene, D gene, CDR3 protein, CDR3 DNA. The D gene is left open where the match is weak. The size of a clone is reported for some rows only, either as once, few or many, or as a class for expanded clones.

size: few; J: TRBJ1-2; V: TRBV6-6; D: TRBD1; CDR3: CASSYRDRGKGYTF; DNA: TGTGCCAGCAGTTACCGGGACAGGGGAAAAGGCTACACCTTC
size: .; J: TRBJ2-5; V: TRBV28; D: .; CDR3: CASTRGVETQYF; DNA: TGTGCCAGCACCCGGGGTGTCGAGACCCAGTACTTC
size: .; J: TRBJ2-2; V: TRBV7-9; D: TRBD1; CDR3: CASSYGQGRTGELFF; DNA: TGTGCCAGCAGCTATGGACAGGGGCGAACCGGGGAGCTGTTTTTT
size: .; J: TRBJ2-1; V: TRBV24-1; D: .; CDR3: CATSDFNNEQFF; DNA: TGTGCCACCAGTGATTTTAACAATGAGCAGTTCTTC
size: .; J: TRBJ2-4; V: TRBV24-1; D: .; CDR3: CATSGNTGIQYF; DNA: TGTGCCACCAGTGGTAATACTGGCATTCAGTACTTC
size: .; J: TRBJ2-1; V: TRBV2; D: TRBD2; CDR3: CASSASGVTNEQFF; DNA: TGTGCCAGCAGTGCTAGCGGGGTTACCAATGAGCAGTTCTTC
size: .; J: TRBJ2-5; V: TRBV5-6; D: .; CDR3: CASSLEGFGETQYF; DNA: TGTGCCAGCAGCCTTGAGGGGTTTGGAGAGACCCAGTACTTC
size: .; J: TRBJ1-5; V: TRBV27; D: .; CDR3: CASSLQVNQPQHF; DNA: TGTGCCAGCAGTTTACAGGTAAATCAGCCCCAGCATTTT
size: few; J: TRBJ2-5; V: TRBV2; D: .; CDR3: CASSEVGRETQYF; DNA: TGTGCCAGCAGTGAGGTAGGACGAGAGACCCAGTACTTC
size: few; J: TRBJ2-2; V: TRBV4-2; D: TRBD2; CDR3: CASSSLAGGLSTGELFF; DNA: TGTGCCAGCAGCTCTCTAGCGGGGGGACTAAGCACCGGGGAGCTGTTTTTT
size: .; J: TRBJ2-2; V: TRBV6-4; D: .; CDR3: CASSDHGAGTGELFF; DNA: TGTGCCAGCAGTGACCACGGGGCGGGCACCGGGGAGCTGTTTTTT
size: .; J: TRBJ2-5; V: TRBV5-1; D: .; CDR3: CASSASGATQETQYF; DNA: TGCGCCAGCAGCGCATCCGGGGCAACACAAGAGACCCAGTACTTC
size: few; J: TRBJ1-6; V: TRBV6-2/TRBV6-3; D: .; CDR3: CASSYSRTGLDSPLHF; DNA: TGTGCCAGCAGTTACTCCCGAACAGGGTTGGATTCACCCCTCCACTTT
size: .; J: TRBJ2-1; V: TRBV29-1; D: TRBD1; CDR3: CSGRDRGAYNEQFF; DNA: TGCAGCGGCCGGGACAGGGGGGCCTACAATGAGCAGTTCTTC
size: .; J: TRBJ1-1; V: TRBV6-5; D: .; CDR3: CASQMNTEAFF; DNA: TGTGCCAGCCAGATGAACACTGAAGCTTTCTTT
size: .; J: TRBJ2-1; V: TRBV12-3/TRBV12-4; D: .; CDR3: CASKQDEQFF; DNA: TGTGCCAGCAAACAGGATGAGCAGTTCTTC
size: few; J: TRBJ1-6; V: TRBV2; D: .; CDR3: CASKISTLDSPLHF; DNA: TGTGCCAGCAAAATTTCAACACTTGATTCACCCCTCCACTTT
size: .; J: TRBJ2-3; V: TRBV24-1; D: TRBD1; CDR3: CATSEYRTGDTQYF; DNA: TGTGCCACCAGTGAGTATAGGACAGGGGATACGCAGTATTTT
size: .; J: TRBJ1-1; V: TRBV7-3; D: .; CDR3: CASSLTGTENTEAFF; DNA: TGTGCCAGCAGCTTAACGGGGACGGAGAACACTGAAGCTTTCTTT
size: .; J: TRBJ2-5; V: TRBV29-1; D: TRBD1; CDR3: CSVSGQGGTQYF; DNA: TGCAGCGTTTCCGGACAGGGCGGGACCCAGTACTTC
size: once; J: TRBJ1-4; V: TRBV7-2; D: TRBD1; CDR3: CASSLDRGPGEKLFF; DNA: TGTGCCAGCAGCTTGGACAGGGGGCCAGGAGAAAAACTGTTTTTT
size: .; J: TRBJ1-6; V: TRBV3-1/TRBV3-2; D: .; CDR3: CASSFTTSPLHF; DNA: TGTGCCAGCAGTTTTACGACCTCACCCCTCCACTTT
size: once; J: TRBJ2-3; V: TRBV19; D: .; CDR3: CASSIEGGVDTQYF; DNA: TGTGCCAGTAGTATAGAAGGGGGGGTAGATACGCAGTATTTT
size: .; J: TRBJ2-2; V: TRBV5-1; D: .; CDR3: CASSLVEGELFF; DNA: TGCGCCAGCAGCTTGGTTGAGGGGGAGCTGTTTTTT
size: .; J: TRBJ2-1; V: TRBV7-2; D: .; CDR3: CASSLMVVMENEQFF; DNA: TGTGCCAGCAGCTTAATGGTGGTGATGGAGAATGAGCAGTTCTTC
size: .; J: TRBJ2-1; V: TRBV10-3; D: TRBD1; CDR3: CAISGGQGYNEQFF; DNA: TGTGCCATCAGTGGGGGACAGGGGTACAATGAGCAGTTCTTC
size: .; J: TRBJ2-2; V: TRBV10-3; D: TRBD1; CDR3: CAISPGQGLSGELFF; DNA: TGTGCCATCAGTCCGGGACAGGGTTTATCCGGGGAGCTGTTTTTT
size: .; J: TRBJ2-2; V: TRBV7-3; D: .; CDR3: CASSQNSGELFF; DNA: TGTGCCAGCAGCCAAAACTCCGGGGAGCTGTTTTTT
size: .; J: TRBJ2-3; V: TRBV5-1; D: .; CDR3: CASSAGQHNTDTQYF; DNA: TGCGCCAGCAGCGCGGGACAGCACAACACAGATACGCAGTATTTT
size: .; J: TRBJ2-1; V: TRBV7-3; D: TRBD1; CDR3: CASSLLQGGYNEQFF; DNA: TGTGCCAGCAGCTTATTACAGGGGGGATACAATGAGCAGTTCTTC
size: .; J: TRBJ2-2; V: TRBV18; D: .; CDR3: CASSPTTGELFF; DNA: TGTGCCAGCTCACCGACCACCGGGGAGCTGTTTTTT
size: .; J: TRBJ2-1; V: TRBV5-1; D: .; CDR3: CASSLAGGRFNEEQFF; DNA: TGCGCCAGCAGCTTGGCTGGGGGGCGATTCAATGAGGAGCAGTTCTTC
size: .; J: TRBJ2-1; V: TRBV5-1; D: TRBD2; CDR3: CASSGGLAGDLRNEQFF; DNA: TGCGCCAGCAGCGGGGGACTAGCGGGGGACCTTCGGAATGAGCAGTTCTTC
size: few; J: TRBJ1-3; V: TRBV30; D: .; CDR3: CAWNSNTGNTIYF; DNA: TGTGCCTGGAACAGTAATACTGGAAACACCATATATTTT
size: .; J: TRBJ2-3; V: TRBV24-1; D: TRBD2; CDR3: CATSDPSGGAVDTQYF; DNA: TGTGCCACCAGTGATCCCAGCGGGGGGGCAGTAGATACGCAGTATTTT
size: .; J: TRBJ1-5; V: TRBV5-8; D: TRBD1; CDR3: CASSIGGTRQPQHF; DNA: TGTGCCAGCAGCATAGGGGGCACAAGGCAGCCCCAGCATTTT
size: .; J: TRBJ2-3; V: TRBV6-6; D: TRBD1; CDR3: CASRGTGRLTDTQYF; DNA: TGTGCCAGCAGGGGGACAGGGAGACTCACAGATACGCAGTATTTT
size: .; J: TRBJ1-2; V: TRBV4-1; D: .; CDR3: CASSPIGSANYGYTF; DNA: TGCGCCAGCAGCCCGATCGGATCGGCTAACTATGGCTACACCTTC
size: .; J: TRBJ1-5; V: TRBV29-1; D: .; CDR3: CSVQGEGQPQHF; DNA: TGCAGCGTTCAAGGGGAGGGTCAGCCCCAGCATTTT
size: .; J: TRBJ1-2; V: TRBV6-5; D: .; CDR3: CASIGQHWNYGYTF; DNA: TGTGCCAGCATAGGACAGCACTGGAACTATGGCTACACCTTC
size: once; J: TRBJ1-5; V: TRBV18; D: .; CDR3: CASSPGEGPQHF; DNA: TGTGCCAGCTCACCCGGGGAAGGGCCCCAGCATTTT
size: few; J: TRBJ1-2; V: TRBV4-3; D: .; CDR3: CASSQDRQGFSGYTF; DNA: TGCGCCAGCAGCCAAGATAGGCAGGGATTCTCTGGCTACACCTTC
size: .; J: TRBJ1-1; V: TRBV18; D: .; CDR3: CASSPRSGDNTEAFF; DNA: TGTGCCAGCTCACCAAGATCAGGGGATAACACTGAAGCTTTCTTT
size: once; J: TRBJ1-3; V: TRBV7-2; D: .; CDR3: CASSLVPTSGNTIYF; DNA: TGTGCCAGCAGCTTAGTACCGACCTCTGGAAACACCATATATTTT